This T cell receptor beta chain was profiled in a study of vaccination effects on CD4 cells after COVID-19. About the study: Specimens were obtained from two convalescent patients 16 days and one week prior to vaccination.

Using viral peptide pools, the ViraFEST assay grew out antigen-specific CD4+ T cells prior to sequencing. Culture proceeded for nine to ten days, and CD4+ T cells were then isolated. The person had a PCR-confirmed SARS-CoV-2 infection during March to December 2020. Study conclusions and caveats: Pronounced clonal contraction occurred in clones induced by infection and by vaccine late after vaccination.

V lost 2 bases, J lost 7 bases, and 12 bases lay in between. The germline CDR1 and CDR2 sequences are KGHSH and LQKENI. The CDR3 runs to 14 residues. Using immunoSEQ multiplex PCR, the repertoire was profiled, and TCRdb retains in-frame clones only, with some absent. This table holds 55,000 to 90,000 clones, around 70% found once. This clone is medium-sized within its sample. What it binds is not known. The receptor was isolated from a human donor who had a prior SARS-CoV-2 infection. Material: CD4+ T cells from PBMCs cultured with HIV peptides, obtained before COVID-19 vaccination. Noted subset: HIV-1 Nef peptide pool negative control/reference culture. The rearrangement uses TRBV18 and TRBJ2-1, with unresolved D. The CDR3 sequence is CASSPNQDWNEQFF. The DNA of the CDR3 is TGTGCCAGCTCACCAAATCAGGATTGGAATGAGCAGTTCTTC.